Presented here are 20 T cell receptor beta chains from one specimen sequenced in a study of shared clonotypes between healthy human individuals. Sequencing was performed with immunoSEQ multiplex PCR; in TCRdb, only in-frame clones are kept and a portion is missing. The sample lists over 2 million clones, 80% to 95% occurring once. Sequencing was performed on naive CD4+ T cells from PBMCs. Indicated subset: CD45RA+ positively selected. These receptors all come from a man younger than 35 in good health. Some clones in this sample may be carry-over from other donors' samples.

The V call is TRBV2, the J call TRBJ1-1; no definite D call. Germline V gene data show CDR1 as SNHLY and CDR2 as FYNNEI. The ends were cut back, 2 bases at V and 3 bases at J, with 4 bases in the middle. The CDR3 spans 12 residues. This CDR3 reads CASSEQYTEAFF. DNA for the CDR3: TGTGCCAGCAGTGAACAGTACACTGAAGCTTTCTTT.

The genes are TRBV15 and TRBJ2-1, with TRBD2 matching 14 bases. Trimming cost V 4 bases and J 2 bases; bases outside gene matches: 13. From germline, CDR1 is LNHNV and CDR2 YYDKDF (reference sequence). CDR3 length equals 20 residues. The CDR3 loop reads CATSTAEGLAGAGPYNEQFF. The CDR3 region has the DNA TGTGCCACCAGCACTGCGGAGGGACTAGCGGGAGCGGGGCCCTACAATGAGCAGTTCTTC.

The CDR3 loop reads CASSSLDFGYTF. Here the CDR3 DNA reads TGCGCCAGCAGCTCTTTGGATTTTGGCTACACCTTC. The V and J genes are TRBV5-1 and TRBJ1-2; D call uncertain. The ends were cut back, 3 bases at V and 7 bases at J, with 10 bases in the middle. The CDR3 extends over 12 amino acids. The germline V gene has CDR1 SGHRS and CDR2 YFSETQ.

The CDR3: CASSLRDRDRPPDTQYF. The CDR3 bases are TGTGCCAGTAGTCTCCGGGACAGGGACCGACCCCCAGATACGCAGTATTTT. The V and J genes are TRBV19 and TRBJ2-3, with TRBD1 identical over 9 bases. V gave up 5 bases and J gave up 4 bases; unmatched junction bases: 13. CDR1 and CDR2 from the germline V gene are LNHDA and SQIVND (reference sequence). CDR3 length: 17 amino acids.

The rearrangement uses TRBV21-1 and TRBJ2-4; the D call in the table, TRBD2, was not verified against the DNA. TRBV21-1 is shown as a pseudogene. The length of the CDR3 is 18 residues. For the CDR3, the DNA is TGTGCCAGCAGCGCCCGGACTAGCGGGAGGGCCTCACTAGACATTCAGTACTTC. Translated: CASSARTSGRASLDIQYF.

The gene calls are TRBV7-9 and TRBJ2-7, with 8 bases lining up with TRBD1. Germline assignment: CDR1 SEHNR and CDR2 FQNEAQ (reference sequence). Losses at the gene ends were 5 bases for V and 5 bases for J; bases not matched to a gene: 8. The CDR3 is 14 residues long. The CDR3 spells CASSPGQGIHEQYF. The CDR3 DNA sequence: TGTGCCAGCAGCCCAGGACAGGGAATACACGAGCAGTACTTC. The full variable domain, with the rest looked up from reference TRBV7-9 and TRBJ2-7, is DTGVSQNPRHKITKRGQNVTFRCDPISEHNRLYWYRQTLGQGPEFLTYFQNEAQLEKSRLLSDRFSAERPKGSFSTLEIQRTEQGDSAMYLCASSPGQGIHEQYFGPGTRLTVT.

V and J are TRBV5-1 and TRBJ2-6, with 7 bases matching TRBD1. Germline CDR1 is SGHRS and CDR2 is YFSETQ. CDR3 length: 19 residues. The V and J ends lost 0 bases and 1 base, in that order; junction bases with no gene match: 10. The CDR3 reads CASSLDGRQGSSGANVLTF. DNA of the CDR3: TGCGCCAGCAGCTTGGACGGGCGACAGGGATCTTCTGGGGCCAACGTCCTGACTTTC. Full variable domain (missing parts from reference TRBV5-1 and TRBJ2-6): KAGVTQTPRYLIKTRGQQVTLSCSPISGHRSVSWYQQTPGQGLQFLFEYFSETQRNKGNFPGRFSGRQFSNSRSEMNVSTLELGDSALYLCASSLDGRQGSSGANVLTFGAGSRLTVL.

The chain joins TRBV29-1 to TRBJ1-2, with 7 bases identical to TRBD1. The CDR3 runs to 13 residues. Germline assignment: CDR1 SQVTM and CDR2 ANQGSEA. With 8 bases clipped from V and 3 bases from J, the junction kept 9 bases outside the gene matches. CDR3 nucleotides: TGCAGCTCTAGTGAAACAGGGGACTATGGCTACACCTTC. This gives the protein CSSSETGDYGYTF.

The genes are TRBV5-1 and TRBJ2-1; 8 bases line up with TRBD2. The germline CDR1 and CDR2 sequences are SGHRS and YFSETQ. The CDR3 is 16 amino acids. Trimming took 2 bases from V and 5 from J; bases not matched to a gene: 9. The CDR3 protein is CASSFYGRARDNEQFF. CDR3 bases: TGCGCCAGCAGCTTCTACGGGAGGGCCAGGGACAATGAGCAGTTCTTC.

The J gene is TRBJ1-3, the V gene TRBV28; 8 bases fit TRBD1. The junction had 8 bases not matched to a gene; V was cut back by 7 bases and J by 0 bases. The CDR3 contains 16 residues. From germline, CDR1 is MDHEN and CDR2 SYDVKM. The DNA for the CDR3 is TGTGCCAGCACCTACGGACAGGGAGGCTCTGGAAACACCATATATTTT. Its protein product is CASTYGQGGSGNTIYF.

J is TRBJ2-7 and V is TRBV28, with TRBD2 matching over 8 bases. V lost 7 bases to trimming and J lost 2 bases; unmatched junction nucleotides: 7. This CDR3 has 14 residues. Germline lookup yields CDR1 MDHEN and CDR2 SYDVKM. The CDR3 reads CASTAPGGAYEQYF. The CDR3, as DNA: TGTGCCAGCACCGCCCCGGGGGGGGCCTACGAGCAGTACTTC.

This chain connects TRBV6-1 to TRBJ1-2; D call uncertain. The CDR3 covers 13 residues. V dropped 6 bases and J dropped 4 bases, with 12 bases sitting between them. CDR1 and CDR2 from the germline V gene are MNHNS and SASEGT. CDR3 in DNA: TGTGCCAGCAGGCCCGGACCCCTCTATGGCTACACCTTC. This codes for CASRPGPLYGYTF.

In this sample, this clone turned up a few times. The chain couples TRBV27 to TRBJ2-7; maybe TRBD2 (6 bases). The germline V gene encodes CDR1 MNHEY and CDR2 SMNVEV (reference sequence). The V end lost 5 bases, the J end lost 2 bases, and 22 bases lay between the germline ends. This CDR3 spans 17 amino acids. CDR3 in amino acids: CASSPPGLTTSPYEQYF. Here the CDR3 DNA reads TGTGCCAGCAGTCCCCCGGGCCTAACAACTAGCCCCTACGAGCAGTACTTC.

The genes are TRBV6-5 and TRBJ2-2; no firm D call. The V end was cut by 5 bases, the J end by 1 base, with 11 bases between. Germline V gene data show CDR1 as MNHEY and CDR2 as SVGAGI. The CDR3 contains 15 residues. This chain's CDR3 is CASSPPRGNTGELFF. The CDR3 DNA follows: TGTGCCAGCAGTCCTCCCCGAGGGAACACCGGGGAGCTGTTTTTT.

The gene calls are TRBV10-3 and TRBJ2-5, with D possibly called TRBD1 or TRBD2 (5 bases each). The tail of the sequence fits TRBJ2-7 better, so the J call may be wrong. Germline V gene lookup returns CDR1 ENHRY and CDR2 SYGVKD. The CDR3 has 14 residues. Here the CDR3 DNA reads TGTGCCATCAGTGGAGGGACGGGCTCCTACGAGCAGTACTTC. It codes for CAISGGTGSYEQYF.

In nucleotides, the CDR3 is TGTGCCAGCAGGGGAGACACAGATACGCAGTATTTT. Protein: CASRGDTDTQYF. The chain uses TRBV4-2 and TRBJ2-3, with D maybe TRBD2 (5 bases). Trimming removed 6 bases from V and 2 bases from J, with 6 bases in between. CDR1 is LGHNA and CDR2 is YNFKEQ in the germline V gene. The CDR3 runs to 12 residues.

The chain links TRBV28 to TRBJ2-3; the D is unclear. Trimming stripped 8 bases from V and 2 bases from J, with 5 bases between. The CDR3 extends over 11 amino acids. Germline CDR1 and CDR2: MDHEN and SYDVKM. This CDR3 reads CASDNTDTQYF. DNA for the CDR3: TGTGCCAGCGATAACACAGATACGCAGTATTTT.

The chain recombines TRBV28 with TRBJ1-1; no reliable D call. Trimming stripped 1 base from V and 12 bases from J, with 12 bases between. Germline V CDR1 and CDR2: MDHEN, SYDVKM. CDR3 size: 12 residues. Here the CDR3 reads CASSLFGSRTFF. The CDR3 DNA follows: TGTGCCAGCAGTTTATTCGGGAGCAGGACTTTCTTT.

This chain links TRBV28 with TRBJ2-7; tentative D call: TRBD2 (5 bases). Trimming cost V 7 bases and J 7 bases, with 29 bases left between them. Germline V gives CDR1 MDHEN, CDR2 SYDVKM. The CDR3 is made up of 17 amino acids. Here the CDR3 reads CASIPGSAISPSTEQYF. The CDR3 DNA is TGTGCCAGCATCCCGGGTAGCGCGATATCCCCCTCGACGGAGCAGTACTTC. Filled out from reference TRBV28 and TRBJ2-7, the complete variable domain reads DVKVTQSSRYLVKRTGEKVFLECVQDMDHENMFWYRQDPGLGLRLIYFSYDVKMKEKGDIPEGYSVSREKKERFSLILESASTNQTSMYLCASIPGSAISPSTEQYFGPGTRLTVT.

The chain combines TRBV5-1 with TRBJ1-2; 8 bases are a match to TRBD1. With V trimmed by 0 bases and J by 7 bases, 5 bases remained unmatched. This CDR3 is 14 amino acids long. Germline V CDR1 and CDR2: SGHRS, YFSETQ. DNA for the CDR3: TGCGCCAGCAGCTTGGGACAGGGGAGAGGTGGCTACACCTTC. Translating gives CASSLGQGRGGYTF.